One sample yielded the 12 T cell receptor beta chains listed below, sequenced in a study of T cells in Graves' hyperthyroidism and ophthalmopathy. Researchers took RNA transcripts and amplified the TCR beta CDR3 regions from them. Carried out on the TCR CDR3, a first-round RT-PCR used the HTBI primer set. MiXCR, run by TCRdb on the multiplex PCR reads, gives a single entry per CDR3 protein. The top ten hold 25% to 35% of the sample, which has around 200,000 distinct CDR3 sequences, approximately 15% seen once. Material: blood. Receptors were obtained from a woman aged 45-65 years with Graves' hyperthyroidism.

The rearrangement joins TRBV2 to TRBJ2-7; 10 bases agree with TRBD1. Germline CDR1 is SNHLY and CDR2 is FYNNEI. With V trimmed by 9 bases and J by 1 base, 9 bases remained unmatched. The CDR3 consists of 15 residues. The CDR3 here is CASHDRGRGSYEQYF. The CDR3 DNA sequence: TGTGCCAGTCATGACAGGGGGCGGGGTTCCTACGAGCAGTACTTC.

This clonotype was counted ten times or more. The chain joins TRBV24-1 to TRBJ2-3; D remains unclear. V was trimmed by 0 bases and J by 2 bases, leaving 8 bases between them. The CDR3 is 15 amino acids. Germline loops: CDR1 KGHDR, CDR2 SFDVKD. The chain's CDR3 is CATSDLHQDTDTQYF. CDR3 nucleotide sequence: TGTGCCACCAGTGATTTGCACCAGGACACAGATACGCAGTATTTT.

In this sample, this clonotype turned up many times. V and J are TRBV7-9 and TRBJ1-1; 8 nucleotides line up with TRBD1. V dropped 5 bases and J dropped 1; count of bases not matched to a gene: 6. Looked up from germline, CDR1 is SEHNR and CDR2 is FQNEAQ (reference sequence). The CDR3 sequence is 15 residues long. The CDR3 nucleotides read TGTGCCAGCAGCCCCCGGACAGGGCGGAACACTGAAGCTTTCTTT. Translated, it gives CASSPRTGRNTEAFF. Full variable domain (outside the CDR3, taken from reference TRBV7-9 and TRBJ1-1): DTGVSQNPRHKITKRGQNVTFRCDPISEHNRLYWYRQTLGQGPEFLTYFQNEAQLEKSRLLSDRFSAERPKGSFSTLEIQRTEQGDSAMYLCASSPRTGRNTEAFFGQGTRLTVV.

There are many counts of this clonotype. This chain uses TRBV7-3 with TRBJ2-3, with D perhaps matching TRBD2 (5 bases). Germline loops: CDR1 SGHTA, CDR2 FQGTGA. The CDR3 runs to 15 residues. V lost 2 bases and J lost 9, with 18 bases in between. This chain's CDR3 is CASSLGSSRIETQYF. CDR3 nucleotide sequence: TGTGCCAGCAGCTTAGGGTCTAGCCGGATCGAGACGCAGTATTTT.

The chain employs TRBV7-9 and TRBJ1-2; no definite D call. V dropped 4 bases and J dropped 4 bases, with 16 bases sitting between them. The CDR3 totals 15 residues. Germline CDR1 reads SEHNR; CDR2 reads FQNEAQ (reference sequence). This CDR3 reads CASSSSLEDRYGYTF. The CDR3 region has the DNA TGTGCCAGCAGCTCTAGCCTAGAGGACCGCTATGGCTACACCTTC.

This clonotype came up many times. CDR3 in DNA: TGTGCCAGCAGTTATGGCAGGGGTGGAGGAAAAACTGAAGCTTTCTTT. Translating gives CASSYGRGGGKTEAFF. The V and J genes are TRBV6-1 and TRBJ1-1, with D possibly matching TRBD1 (6 bases). CDR1 is MNHNS and CDR2 is SASEGT in the germline V gene. The CDR3 is 16 amino acids. V was clipped by 5 bases and J by 5 bases, with 21 bases between them.

The table lists this clonotype with many counts. This chain connects TRBV10-3 to TRBJ1-1, with a weak D call TRBD1 (5 bases). Germline values: CDR1 ENHRY, CDR2 SYGVKD. The CDR3 runs to 13 residues. Trimming cost V 7 bases and J 1 base, with 10 bases left between them. The CDR3 DNA follows: TGTGCCATCACCATCGGACAGAACACTGAAGCTTTCTTT. It yields the protein CAITIGQNTEAFF.

This clonotype was counted between two and nine times. V and J are TRBV6-1 and TRBJ2-2, with 9 bases fitting TRBD1. Per germline, CDR1 MNHNS and CDR2 SASEGT. This CDR3 is 17 amino acids long. V trimming: 6 bases; J trimming: 8 bases; junction bases outside the gene matches: 16. The CDR3 DNA is TGTGCCAGCAGAAGGGCTGGGGACAGGGTAATTTCGGGGGAGCTGTTTTTT. Translated, it gives CASRRAGDRVISGELFF.

The gene calls are TRBV7-3 and TRBJ2-7, with 8 bases fitting TRBD1. The length of the CDR3 is 17 residues. Germline CDR1 is SGHTA and CDR2 is FQGTGA. J lost 0 bases, V lost 0 bases, and 7 bases had no gene match. This chain's CDR3 is CASSLTLGTGSSYEQYF. CDR3 nucleotides: TGTGCCAGCAGCTTAACCCTCGGGACAGGAAGCTCCTACGAGCAGTACTTC.

This clonotype was recorded at least ten times. The V and J genes are TRBV5-6 and TRBJ2-7; a possible D gene is TRBD2 (5 bases). This CDR3 comprises 14 residues. Germline loops: CDR1 SGHDT, CDR2 YYEEEE. V lost 4 bases to trimming and J lost 6 bases, with 17 bases between them. CDR3 residues: CASSPRVDRGEQYF. The DNA of the CDR3 is TGTGCCAGCAGCCCGCGGGTGGATCGCGGCGAGCAGTACTTC.

In this sample, this clonotype turned up many times. The rearrangement joins TRBV11-1 to TRBJ1-2, with 8 bases lining up with TRBD1. CDR1 is SGHAT, CDR2 FQDESV, per germline (reference sequence). The V and J ends lost 1 base and 2 bases, in that order; junction bases with no gene match: 9. CDR3 length: 17 residues. CDR3 sequence: CASSLEGQGVGNYGYTF. CDR3 nucleotides: TGTGCCAGCAGCTTAGAAGGACAGGGTGTCGGCAACTATGGCTACACCTTC.

This clonotype was counted only a few times. The chain uses TRBV18 and TRBJ2-7; 14 bases fit TRBD2. The CDR3 is made up of 17 amino acids. The germline gives CDR1 KGHSH, CDR2 LQKENI. V trimming: 4 bases; J trimming: 0 bases; junction bases outside the gene matches: 5. In DNA form, the CDR3 reads TGTGCCAGCTCACTCCCGGGACTAGCGGGGGCCTCCTACGAGCAGTACTTC. Translating it yields CASSLPGLAGASYEQYF.